Listed here are 8 T cell receptor beta chains from one sample, sequenced in a study of blood T cells in healthy people across ages. Then a second PCR, running about 7 to 11 cycles, was carried out with a sample-barcoded 5' primer and a J-beta primer mix. One entry per CDR3 protein results from TCRdb running MiXCR on the 5' RACE reads. The repertoire holds approximately 1,100,000 distinct CDR3 sequences, with 40% to 50% as singletons. Material: blood. These receptors all stem from a woman aged 60 to 75 in good health.

This sequence joins TRBV10-3 and TRBJ2-7; 8 bases map to TRBD1. The CDR3 has 14 residues. The V segment lost 5 bases and the J segment 1 base; nucleotides outside the gene matches: 4. The germline CDR1 and CDR2 sequences are ENHRY and SYGVKD. The CDR3 sequence: CAISPGQGSYEQYF. The CDR3 coding sequence is TGTGCCATCAGTCCCGGACAGGGATCCTACGAGCAGTACTTC.

This clonotype occurred a few times. The V and J genes are TRBV5-5 and TRBJ2-1; TRBD2 agrees at 7 bases. V shed 4 bases, J shed 1 base, and the junction held 5 bases outside the gene matches. CDR3 length: 15 amino acids. The V gene's germline CDR1 is SGHKS and CDR2 YYEKEE (reference sequence). The CDR3 sequence is CASSPAGPSYNEQFF. The CDR3 DNA follows: TGTGCCAGCAGCCCAGCGGGACCGTCCTACAATGAGCAGTTCTTC.

V gene TRBV5-1 combines with J gene TRBJ2-1; D tentatively reads TRBD1 or TRBD2 (6 bases each). The CDR3 totals 15 residues. Trimming cost V 4 bases and J 7 bases, with 18 bases left between them. The germline V gene has CDR1 SGHRS and CDR2 YFSETQ. Here the CDR3 reads CASSHEVGGTNEQFF. The CDR3 DNA reads as TGCGCCAGCAGCCACGAGGTGGGCGGGACAAATGAGCAGTTCTTC.

The chain links TRBV6-5 to TRBJ2-7; D remains ambiguous. The J call may be incorrect, as the DNA end agrees better with TRBJ2-5. Germline values: CDR1 MNHEY, CDR2 SVGAGI. The CDR3 extends over 14 amino acids. The CDR3: CASSYSGPPGTQYF. Written as DNA, the CDR3 is TGTGCCAGCAGTTACTCGGGCCCCCCGGGGACCCAGTACTTC.

In nucleotides, the CDR3 is TGCGCCAGCAGCGAACCTTCGGGACTAGCGGGAGCTGCAGATACGCAGTATTTT. Its protein product is CASSEPSGLAGAADTQYF. V usage is TRBV5-1 and J usage is TRBJ2-3; 14 positions agree with TRBD2. The germline V gene encodes CDR1 SGHRS and CDR2 YFSETQ. V lost 4 bases, J lost 4 bases, and 11 bases stayed unmatched. The CDR3 contains 18 residues.

V and J are TRBV5-1 and TRBJ2-1; the D is unclear. The V end lost 0 bases, the J end lost 8 bases, and 15 bases lay between the germline ends. The CDR3 extends over 15 amino acids. Per germline, CDR1 SGHRS and CDR2 YFSETQ. The CDR3 region has the DNA TGCGCCAGCAGCTTGGAGACGGCTGTTTTGGATGAGCAGTTCTTC. Residues: CASSLETAVLDEQFF. The complete variable domain, with remaining parts taken from reference TRBV5-1 and TRBJ2-1, reads KAGVTQTPRYLIKTRGQQVTLSCSPISGHRSVSWYQQTPGQGLQFLFEYFSETQRNKGNFPGRFSGRQFSNSRSEMNVSTLELGDSALYLCASSLETAVLDEQFFGPGTRLTVL.

This clonotype was found a few times. The chain is built from TRBV20-1 and TRBJ1-6; D not resolved. CDR3 size: 15 residues. Germline V gene sequence: CDR1 DFQATT, CDR2 SNEGSKA (reference sequence). V was clipped by 2 bases and J by 10 bases, with 18 bases between them. CDR3 nucleotides: TGCAGTGCTAGAACAACCGGGATAGGGAGCTCACCCCTCCACTTT. As protein: CSARTTGIGSSPLHF.

The V and J genes are TRBV27 and TRBJ2-1; 8 nucleotides line up with TRBD2. V shed 5 bases, J shed 9 bases, and the junction held 12 bases outside the gene matches. CDR3 length equals 15 residues. Germline lookup yields CDR1 MNHEY and CDR2 SMNVEV (reference sequence). DNA for the CDR3: TGTGCCAGCAGTGTAACCCGCCAGGGACTAGGTGAGCAGTTCTTC. It is translated as CASSVTRQGLGEQFF.